This T cell receptor beta chain was found in a study of blood T cell repertoires in COVID-19. Turning to the study itself: In each case, the material was cDNA or gDNA derived from T cells, B-cell-depleted T cells, or PBMCs.

Those enrolled, adults aged roughly 18 to 90 years, came from 24 US areas. Clinical histories supplied by participants themselves formed the basis of cohort assignment. The ends lost 2 bases at V and 8 bases at J; junction bases unmatched: 16. This CDR3 comprises 19 residues. Germline CDR1 and CDR2: SGDLS and YYNGEE. Clones were read by immunoSEQ multiplex PCR, and TCRdb kept only the in-frame ones, dropping some. The table lists some 270,000 clones, around 81% of them singletons. The rearrangement links TRBV9 to TRBJ2-4; 13 nucleotides agree with TRBD2. The sequenced sample consisted of PBMCs or T cells enriched from blood (not recorded which). The sequence was collected from a man aged 45-60 years who had recovered from COVID-19. CDR3 sequence reads: CASSVQLGGTSGIDDIQYF. The CDR3 DNA sequence: TGTGCCAGCAGCGTCCAATTAGGGGGGACTAGCGGGATCGATGACATTCAGTACTTC.